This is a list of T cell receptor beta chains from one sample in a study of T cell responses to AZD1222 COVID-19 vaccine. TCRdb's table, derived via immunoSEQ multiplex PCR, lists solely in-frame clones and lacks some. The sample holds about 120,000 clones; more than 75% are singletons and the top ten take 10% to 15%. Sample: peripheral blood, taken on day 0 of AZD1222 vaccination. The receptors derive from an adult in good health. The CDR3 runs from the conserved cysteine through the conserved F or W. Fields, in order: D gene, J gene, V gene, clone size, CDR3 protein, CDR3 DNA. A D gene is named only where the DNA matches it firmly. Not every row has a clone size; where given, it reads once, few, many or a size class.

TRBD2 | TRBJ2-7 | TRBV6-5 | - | CASSYPTLAGVYEQYF | TGTGCCAGCAGTTACCCCACGCTAGCGGGTGTCTACGAGCAGTACTTC
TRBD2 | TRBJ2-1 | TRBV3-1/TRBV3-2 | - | CASSLPSGGNEQFF | TGTGCCAGCAGCCTCCCTAGCGGGGGTAATGAGCAGTTCTTC
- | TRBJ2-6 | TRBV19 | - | CASSTFSGPSSGANVLTF | TGTGCCAGTAGTACCTTTTCGGGACCCAGCTCTGGGGCCAACGTCCTGACTTTC
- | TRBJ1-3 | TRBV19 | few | CASTLDTSGNTIYF | TGTGCCAGTACCCTGGACACTTCTGGAAACACCATATATTTT
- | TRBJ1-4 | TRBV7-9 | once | CASSAVWGNEKLFF | TGTGCCAGCAGTGCAGTGTGGGGTAATGAAAAACTGTTTTTT
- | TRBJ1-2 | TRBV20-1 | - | CSATPGGGYTF | TGCAGTGCTACACCCGGGGGTGGCTACACCTTC
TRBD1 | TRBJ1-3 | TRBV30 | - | CAWSVQGADTIYF | TGTGCCTGGAGTGTTCAGGGGGCGGACACCATATATTTT
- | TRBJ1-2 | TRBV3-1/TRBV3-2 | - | CASSQGAVVTF | TGTGCCAGCAGCCAAGGGGCGGTGGTCACCTTC
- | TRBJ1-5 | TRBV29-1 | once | CSVVSGLGDQPQHF | TGCAGCGTTGTATCCGGGTTGGGGGATCAGCCCCAGCATTTT
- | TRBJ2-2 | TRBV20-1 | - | CSAPGSGELFF | TGCAGTGCTCCTGGATCCGGGGAGCTGTTTTTT
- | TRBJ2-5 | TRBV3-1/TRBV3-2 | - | CASSPSGPQETQYF | TGTGCCAGCAGCCCCAGTGGGCCACAAGAGACCCAGTACTTC
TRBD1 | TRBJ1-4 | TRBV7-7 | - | CASSLTGGFNEKLFF | TGTGCTAGCAGCTTGACAGGGGGCTTTAATGAAAAACTGTTTTTT
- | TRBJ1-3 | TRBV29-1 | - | CSVVDSGNTIYF | TGCAGCGTTGTGGACTCTGGAAACACCATATATTTT
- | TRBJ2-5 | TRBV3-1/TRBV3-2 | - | CASSQESGTQYF | TGTGCCAGCAGCCAAGAGTCCGGGACCCAGTACTTC
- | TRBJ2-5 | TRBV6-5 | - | CASSQGETQYF | TGTGCCAGCAGCCAAGGGGAGACCCAGTACTTC
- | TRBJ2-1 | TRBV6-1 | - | CASSEAFRFF | TGTGCCAGCAGTGAAGCCTTTCGATTCTTC
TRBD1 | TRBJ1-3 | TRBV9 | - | CASSLGQGRGNTIYF | TGTGCCAGCAGCCTGGGACAGGGGAGGGGAAACACCATATATTTT
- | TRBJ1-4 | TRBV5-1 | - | CASSLGPTVRGTNEKLFF | TGCGCCAGCAGCTTGGGGCCCACAGTGCGGGGTACTAATGAAAAACTGTTTTTT
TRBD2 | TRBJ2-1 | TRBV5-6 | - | CASSAGTSGYHEQFF | TGTGCCAGCAGCGCTGGGACTAGCGGTTACCATGAGCAGTTCTTC
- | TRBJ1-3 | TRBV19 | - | CASTKWLSGNTIYF | TGTGCCAGTACGAAATGGCTCTCTGGAAACACCATATATTTT
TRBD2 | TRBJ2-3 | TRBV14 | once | CASSQETGGRTDTQYF | TGTGCCAGCAGCCAAGAAACGGGAGGAAGGACAGATACGCAGTATTTT
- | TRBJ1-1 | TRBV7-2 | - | CASSQVASTEAFF | TGTGCCAGCAGCCAAGTGGCAAGCACTGAAGCTTTCTTT
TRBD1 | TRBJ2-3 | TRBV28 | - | CASSLGDSRTDTQYF | TGTGCCAGCAGTTTAGGGGACAGTCGCACAGATACGCAGTATTTT
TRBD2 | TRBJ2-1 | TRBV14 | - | CASSQHGLAGAGEQFF | TGTGCCAGCAGCCAACATGGACTAGCGGGAGCCGGAGAGCAGTTCTTC
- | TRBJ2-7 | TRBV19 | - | CASSQSGDSYEQYF | TGTGCCAGCAGCCAATCCGGGGACTCCTACGAGCAGTACTTC
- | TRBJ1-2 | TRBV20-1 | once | CSAVTGYGYTF | TGCAGTGCCGTCACGGGCTATGGCTACACCTTC
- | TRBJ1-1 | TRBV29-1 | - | CSVEDQVVSGTEAFF | TGCAGCGTTGAAGATCAGGTGGTTTCGGGCACTGAAGCTTTCTTT
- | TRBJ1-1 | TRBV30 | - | CAWNLVSRLNTEAFF | TGTGCCTGGAATTTGGTTAGCCGGCTGAACACTGAAGCTTTCTTT
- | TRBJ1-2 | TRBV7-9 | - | CASSLGVGYGYTF | TGTGCCAGCAGCTTAGGGGTGGGCTATGGCTACACCTTC
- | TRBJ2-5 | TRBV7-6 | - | CASSFSGTPNQETQYF | TGTGCCAGCAGCTTTTCCGGGACACCCAACCAAGAGACCCAGTACTTC
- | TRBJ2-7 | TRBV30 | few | CAWSRGGYEQYF | TGTGCCTGGAGTAGGGGCGGCTACGAGCAGTACTTC
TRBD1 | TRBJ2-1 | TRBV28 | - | CASGLGTGYNEQFF | TGTGCCAGTGGGTTAGGGACAGGATACAATGAGCAGTTCTTC
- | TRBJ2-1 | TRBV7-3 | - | CASSLTGIWENNEQFF | TGTGCCAGCAGCTTAACTGGTATATGGGAGAACAATGAGCAGTTCTTC
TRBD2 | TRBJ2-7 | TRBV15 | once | CAAGGSSYEQYF | TGTGCCGCCGGGGGGAGCTCCTACGAGCAGTACTTC
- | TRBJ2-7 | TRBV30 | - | CAWSVRPGEQYF | TGTGCCTGGAGTGTACGGCCGGGCGAGCAGTACTTC
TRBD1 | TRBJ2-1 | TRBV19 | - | CASTDRGKDNEQFF | TGTGCCAGTACCGACAGGGGAAAGGACAATGAGCAGTTCTTC
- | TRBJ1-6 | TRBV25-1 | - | CASSEDSNSPLHF | TGTGCCAGCAGTGAGGACAGCAATTCACCCCTCCACTTT
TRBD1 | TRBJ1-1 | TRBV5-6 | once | CASSFLRGPLNTEAFF | TGTGCCAGCAGCTTCCTAAGGGGGCCCCTGAACACTGAAGCTTTCTTT
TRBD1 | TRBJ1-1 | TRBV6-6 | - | CASSYPGQVNTEAFF | TGTGCCAGCAGTTACCCGGGACAGGTGAACACTGAAGCTTTCTTT
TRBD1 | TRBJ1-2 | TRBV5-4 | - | CASRERQGAGPGYTF | TGTGCCAGCAGGGAGAGACAGGGGGCGGGTCCTGGCTACACCTTC
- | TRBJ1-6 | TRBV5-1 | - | CASSSRGDYNSPLHF | TGCGCCAGCAGTTCCCGGGGTGATTATAATTCACCCCTCCACTTT
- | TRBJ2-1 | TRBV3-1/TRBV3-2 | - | CASSLGQGYSGSWFF | TGTGCCAGCAGCCTGGGACAGGGGTATAGCGGGAGTTGGTTCTTC
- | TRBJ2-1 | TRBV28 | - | CAIEEGRYYNEQFF | TGTGCCATAGAGGAAGGGCGGTACTACAATGAGCAGTTCTTC
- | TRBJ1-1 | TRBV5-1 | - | CASSGVTGMNTEAFF | TGCGCCAGCAGCGGGGTGACAGGTATGAACACTGAAGCTTTCTTT
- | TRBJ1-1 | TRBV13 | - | CASSLGDGYTEAFF | TGTGCCAGCAGCTTAGGGGACGGGTACACTGAAGCTTTCTTT
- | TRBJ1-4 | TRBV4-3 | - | CASSQDRSEKLFF | TGCGCCAGCAGCCAAGACCGGTCCGAAAAACTGTTTTTT
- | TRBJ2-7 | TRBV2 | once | CASIVQLGYEQYF | TGTGCCAGCATCGTACAGCTCGGGTACGAGCAGTACTTC
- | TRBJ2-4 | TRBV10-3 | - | CAISESGGSPLAKNIQYF | TGTGCCATCAGTGAGTCTGGCGGTTCTCCGCTAGCCAAAAACATTCAGTACTTC
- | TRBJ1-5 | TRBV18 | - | CASSGANQPQHF | TGTGCCAGCTCAGGTGCCAATCAGCCCCAGCATTTT